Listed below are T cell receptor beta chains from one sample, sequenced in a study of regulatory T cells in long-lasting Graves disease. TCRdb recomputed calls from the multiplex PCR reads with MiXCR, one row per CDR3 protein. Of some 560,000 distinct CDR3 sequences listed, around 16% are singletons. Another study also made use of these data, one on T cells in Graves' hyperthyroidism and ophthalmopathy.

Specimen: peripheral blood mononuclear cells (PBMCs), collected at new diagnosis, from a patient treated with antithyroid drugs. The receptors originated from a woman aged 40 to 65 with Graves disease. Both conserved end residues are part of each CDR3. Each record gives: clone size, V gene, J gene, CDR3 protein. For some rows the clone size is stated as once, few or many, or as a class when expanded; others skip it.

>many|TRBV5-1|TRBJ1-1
CASSLEQMNTEAFF
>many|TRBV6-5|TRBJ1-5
CASSYSYRASNQPQHF
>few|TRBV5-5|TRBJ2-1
CASSYGLVGDNEQFF
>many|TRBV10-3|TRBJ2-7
CAISEPGQEDKQYF
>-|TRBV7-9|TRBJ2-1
CASSLGGGSGDNNEQFF
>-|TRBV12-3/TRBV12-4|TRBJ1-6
CASSAVFHNDSPLHF
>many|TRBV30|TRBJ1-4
CAWSIQAEKLFF
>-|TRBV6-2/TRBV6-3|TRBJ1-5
CASKDRARTNQPQHF
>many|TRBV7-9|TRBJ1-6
CASSLTLVGSPLHF
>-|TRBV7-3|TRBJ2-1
CASSPLGRGGNNEQFF
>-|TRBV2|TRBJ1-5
CASRGQGAVNQPQHF
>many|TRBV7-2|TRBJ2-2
CASSIGQGAAGELFF
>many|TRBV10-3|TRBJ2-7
CALSTGTGGSYEQYF
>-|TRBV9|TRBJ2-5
CASSVGPGQDIVKTQYF
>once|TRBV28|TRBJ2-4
CVSSLDLAKNIQYF
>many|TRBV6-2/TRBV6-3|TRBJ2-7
CASNGPGQASEQYF
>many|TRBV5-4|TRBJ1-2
CASSLNIGHNYGYTF
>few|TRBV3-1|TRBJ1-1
CASSLQGGGRGTEAFF
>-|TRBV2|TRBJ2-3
CASKGSFRDTQYF
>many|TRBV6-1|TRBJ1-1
CASSSGAGRPPEAFF
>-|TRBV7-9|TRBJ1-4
CAGSLSRGGLATNEKLFF
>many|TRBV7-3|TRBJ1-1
CASGLQSNTEAFF
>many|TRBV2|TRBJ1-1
CASSENSPNTEAFF
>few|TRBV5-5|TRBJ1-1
CASSLATGVNTEAFF
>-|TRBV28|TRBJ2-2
CAGSSSLNYGELFF
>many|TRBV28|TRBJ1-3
CASSPHGTGNTIYF
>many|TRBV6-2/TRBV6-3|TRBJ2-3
CASTLGGGTSTDTQYF
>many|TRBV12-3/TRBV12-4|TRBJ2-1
CASRVAGARENEQFF
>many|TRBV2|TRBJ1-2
CASSEGGSGYTF
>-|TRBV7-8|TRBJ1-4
CASSSSRGGKGEKLFF
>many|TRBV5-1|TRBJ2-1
CASSSTSGGIYNEQFF
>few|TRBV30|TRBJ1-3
CAWSLTGGYGNTIYF
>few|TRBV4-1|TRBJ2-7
CASSQEDVVPGEQYF
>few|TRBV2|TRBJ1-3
CASSQVGTARSGNTIYF
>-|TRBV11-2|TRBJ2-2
CASSSGPAGELFF
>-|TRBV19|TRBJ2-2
CASSIGQGGTGELFF
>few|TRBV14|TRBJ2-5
CASSQSGKTQYF
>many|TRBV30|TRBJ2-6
CAWSVVGIGANVLTF
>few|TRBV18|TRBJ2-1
CASSPSAVTNEQFF
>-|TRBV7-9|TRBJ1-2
CASSPGASYGYTF
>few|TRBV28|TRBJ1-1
CASSLSAGGPTEAFF
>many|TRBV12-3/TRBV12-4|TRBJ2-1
CASSREGQYNEQFF
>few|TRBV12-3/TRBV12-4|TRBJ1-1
CASGLDMLTEAFF
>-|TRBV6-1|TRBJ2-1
CASSSLGRGGNNEQFF
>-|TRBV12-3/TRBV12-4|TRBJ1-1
CASSLRDRGTEAFF
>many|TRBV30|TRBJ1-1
CAWSLTGGSEAFF
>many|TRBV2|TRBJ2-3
CASSDPSLNPSAQAPQGTDTQYF
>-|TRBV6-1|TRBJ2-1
CASMGRGTSGGKHNEQFF
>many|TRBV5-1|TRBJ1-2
CASSLDGTVGYGYTF
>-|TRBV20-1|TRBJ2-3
CSARDRDRGFTDTQYF
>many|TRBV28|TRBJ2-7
CASSSGGRQYEQYF
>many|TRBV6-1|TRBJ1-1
CASSSPGGHTEAFF
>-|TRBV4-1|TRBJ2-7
CASSQEMSDSGYEQYF
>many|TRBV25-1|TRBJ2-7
CASSEYGPPSSYEQYF
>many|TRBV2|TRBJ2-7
CASGTGTGINEQYF
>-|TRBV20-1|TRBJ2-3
CSAGLGGVGDTQYF
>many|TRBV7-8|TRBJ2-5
CASSPPGGAGETQYF
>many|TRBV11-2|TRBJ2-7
CASSLGLLSSYEQYF
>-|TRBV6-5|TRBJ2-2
CASSYSSGGLSGELFF